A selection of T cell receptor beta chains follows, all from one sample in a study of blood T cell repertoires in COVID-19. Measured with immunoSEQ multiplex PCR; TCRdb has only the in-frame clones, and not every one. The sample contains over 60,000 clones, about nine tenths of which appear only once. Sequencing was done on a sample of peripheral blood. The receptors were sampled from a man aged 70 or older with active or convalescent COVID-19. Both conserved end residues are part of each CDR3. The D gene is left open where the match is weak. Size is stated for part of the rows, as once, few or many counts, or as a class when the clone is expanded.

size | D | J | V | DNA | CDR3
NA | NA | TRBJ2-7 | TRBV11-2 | TGTGCCAGCAGCTTTCTAGGGAGTATGTACGAGCAGTACTTC | CASSFLGSMYEQYF
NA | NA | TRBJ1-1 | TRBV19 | TGTGCCAGTAAGGGGGTAACTGAAGCTTTCTTT | CASKGVTEAFF
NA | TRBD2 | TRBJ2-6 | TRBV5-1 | TGCGCCAGCAGCTTGGGATCTGGACTAGCGAGCTCTGGGGCCAACGTCCTGACTTTC | CASSLGSGLASSGANVLTF
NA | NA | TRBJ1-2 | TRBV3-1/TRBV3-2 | TGTGCCAGCAGCCAAGAGTCGAGGGACTATGGCTACACCTTC | CASSQESRDYGYTF
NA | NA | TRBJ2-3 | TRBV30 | TGTGCCTGGATCGGCACAGATACGCAGTATTTT | CAWIGTDTQYF
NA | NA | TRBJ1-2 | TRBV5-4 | TGTGCCAGCAGCACCCGGGGGGACCTCTATGGCTACACCTTC | CASSTRGDLYGYTF
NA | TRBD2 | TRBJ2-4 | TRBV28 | TGTGCCAGCAGTCGACCGCTAGCGGCAAAAAACATTCAGTACTTC | CASSRPLAAKNIQYF
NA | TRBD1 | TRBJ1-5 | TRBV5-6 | TGTGCCAGCAGCGGACAGGGATATAGCAATCAGCCCCAGCATTTT | CASSGQGYSNQPQHF
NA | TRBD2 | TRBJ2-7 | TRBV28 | TGTGCCAGCAGCCTAGGACTAGCGGGAAGTAAGTACTTC | CASSLGLAGSKYF
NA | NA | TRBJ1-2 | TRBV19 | TGTGCCAGTTTTGTCAGTATCTATGGCTACACCTTC | CASFVSIYGYTF
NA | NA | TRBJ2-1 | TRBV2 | TGTGCCAGCAGTCAAGACAGCTTATACAATGAGCAGTTCTTC | CASSQDSLYNEQFF
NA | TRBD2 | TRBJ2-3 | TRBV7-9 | TGTGCCAGCAGCGAAGGGAGGGAGTGGTATTTT | CASSEGREWYF
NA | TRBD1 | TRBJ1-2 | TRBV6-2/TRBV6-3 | TGTGCCAGCAGTCAATCAGACAGGGTATCTGGCTACACCTTC | CASSQSDRVSGYTF
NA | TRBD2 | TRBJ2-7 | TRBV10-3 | TGTGCCATCACTGGGACTAGCCTTGGGGAGCAGTACTTC | CAITGTSLGEQYF
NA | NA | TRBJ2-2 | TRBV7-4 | TGTGCCAGCAGCTTAGGGAGGGAAAACACCGGGGAGCTGTTTTTT | CASSLGRENTGELFF
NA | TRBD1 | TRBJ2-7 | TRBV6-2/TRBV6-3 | TGTGCCAGCAGTGATCCGGGACAGGGGGACTACGAGCAGTACTTC | CASSDPGQGDYEQYF
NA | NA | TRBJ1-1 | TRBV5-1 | TGCGCCAGCAGCTCAGTTGGGGGGGATGCTGAAGCTTTCTTT | CASSSVGGDAEAFF
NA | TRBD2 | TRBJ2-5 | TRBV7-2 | TGTGCCAGCAGCCCGGGAGGGACTAGGCACCAAGAGACCCAGTACTTC | CASSPGGTRHQETQYF
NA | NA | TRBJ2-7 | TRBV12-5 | TGTGCTAGTGGTTTGGCGTCTTTTGAAGGACAAATCTACGAGCAGTACTTC | CASGLASFEGQIYEQYF
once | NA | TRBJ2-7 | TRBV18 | TGTGCCAGCTCACCATTCGACGGGAGCTCCTACGAGCAGTACTTC | CASSPFDGSSYEQYF
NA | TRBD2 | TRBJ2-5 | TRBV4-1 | TGCGCCAGCAGCCCAAGATGGGGAGGGCAAGAGACCCAGTACTTC | CASSPRWGGQETQYF
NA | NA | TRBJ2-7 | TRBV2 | TGTGCCAGCAGTTCCAACTACGAGCAGTACTTC | CASSSNYEQYF
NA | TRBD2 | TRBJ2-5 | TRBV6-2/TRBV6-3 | TGTGCCAGCAGCGGAGGGACTAGCCAAGAGACCCAGTACTTC | CASSGGTSQETQYF
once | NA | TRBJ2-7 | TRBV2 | TGTGCCAGCAGGGGGGACTTAAGCTCCTACGAGCAGTACTTC | CASRGDLSSYEQYF
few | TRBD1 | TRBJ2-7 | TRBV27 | TGTGCCAGCAGCCTACAGGGGACACCCTACGAGCAGTACTTC | CASSLQGTPYEQYF
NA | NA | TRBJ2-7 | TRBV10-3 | TGTGCCATCAGTGAGGGGCTATACGAGCAGTACTTC | CAISEGLYEQYF
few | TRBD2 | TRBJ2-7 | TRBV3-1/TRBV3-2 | TGTGCCAGCAGCCAAGATCGAGGACTAGCGCTCTACGAGCAGTACTTC | CASSQDRGLALYEQYF
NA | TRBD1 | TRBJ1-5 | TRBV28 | TGTGCCAGCAGCTCCGGACAGGGAGGTCAGCCCCAGCATTTT | CASSSGQGGQPQHF
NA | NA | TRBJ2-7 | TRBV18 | TGTGCCAGCTCACCACCAAACGGGCAGGGCACCGACGAGCAGTACTTC | CASSPPNGQGTDEQYF
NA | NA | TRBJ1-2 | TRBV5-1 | TGCGCCAGCAGCGGCGAGACTAACGGTGGCTACACCTTC | CASSGETNGGYTF
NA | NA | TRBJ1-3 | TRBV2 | TGTGCCAGCAGTGAACAGGGTCGAACCGGAAACACCATATATTTT | CASSEQGRTGNTIYF
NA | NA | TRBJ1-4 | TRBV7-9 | TGTGCCAGCAGCTTAGTGGAGTCCTCTAATGAAAAACTGTTTTTT | CASSLVESSNEKLFF
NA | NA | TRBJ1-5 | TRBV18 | TGTGCCAGCTCACAACAGCCCAATCAGCCCCAGCATTTT | CASSQQPNQPQHF
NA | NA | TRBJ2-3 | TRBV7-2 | TGTGCCAGCAGCCGCGGGTCGGGATCGGATACGCAGTATTTT | CASSRGSGSDTQYF
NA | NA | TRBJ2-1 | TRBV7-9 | TGTGCCAGCAGCCCGACGCCAGGACTAACCTCATCCTACAATGAGCAGTTCTTC | CASSPTPGLTSSYNEQFF
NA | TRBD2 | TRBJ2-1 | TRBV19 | TGTGCCAGTAGTATAGGACTAGCGGGGGGTGAGGAGCAGTTCTTC | CASSIGLAGGEEQFF
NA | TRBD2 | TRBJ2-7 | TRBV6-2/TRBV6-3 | TGTGCCAGCAGCAGACCCCTAGCGGGTAGCTCCTACGAGCAGTACTTC | CASSRPLAGSSYEQYF
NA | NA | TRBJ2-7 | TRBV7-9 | TGTGCCAGCAGCTTAGCCGCCGGGGTAAGGTCCTACGAGCAGTACTTC | CASSLAAGVRSYEQYF
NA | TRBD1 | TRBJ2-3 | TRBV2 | TGTGCCAGCAGTGTTAGACAGGGGGGTTGGTCAGATACGCAGTATTTT | CASSVRQGGWSDTQYF
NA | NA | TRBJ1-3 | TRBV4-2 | TGTGCCAGCAGCCCACCCTTTAGTGGAAACACCATATATTTT | CASSPPFSGNTIYF
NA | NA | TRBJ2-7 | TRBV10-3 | TGTGCCATCAGTGACGGCCCCGGGGTGGAAGAGGAGCAGTACTTC | CAISDGPGVEEEQYF
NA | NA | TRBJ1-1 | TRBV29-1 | TGCAGCGTTGTCTATCAAAACACTGAAGCTTTCTTT | CSVVYQNTEAFF
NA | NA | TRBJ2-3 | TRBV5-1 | TGCGCCAGCCGAGGCACAGATACGCAGTATTTT | CASRGTDTQYF
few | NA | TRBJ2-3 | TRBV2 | TGTGCCAGCAGTGGTCAGGGGCGGGATACGCAGTATTTT | CASSGQGRDTQYF
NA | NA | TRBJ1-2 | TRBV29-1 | TGCAGCGTTGAATCGGACTTCGATAGGGGCTACACCTTC | CSVESDFDRGYTF
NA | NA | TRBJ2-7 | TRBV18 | TGTGCCAGCTCACCGATTGGGGGCTCAGGCTACGAGCAGTACTTC | CASSPIGGSGYEQYF
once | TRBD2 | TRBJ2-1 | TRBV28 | TGTGCCAGCAGTGGGAGCGGGGCCGGTTTAGACAATGAGCAGTTCTTC | CASSGSGAGLDNEQFF
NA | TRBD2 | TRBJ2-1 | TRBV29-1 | TGCAGCGTTGGAACTGGGGGGCGGGAGGATGAGCAGTTCTTC | CSVGTGGREDEQFF
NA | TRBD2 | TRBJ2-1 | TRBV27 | TGTGCCAGCGGGACTAGTATCCCCAATGAGCAGTTCTTC | CASGTSIPNEQFF
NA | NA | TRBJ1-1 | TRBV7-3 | TGTGCCAGCAGCTCCAAACCCGGGGGTGAAGCTTTCTTT | CASSSKPGGEAFF
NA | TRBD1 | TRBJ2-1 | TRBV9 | TGTGCCAGCAGCGAATGGGGACAGTACAATGAGCAGTTCTTC | CASSEWGQYNEQFF
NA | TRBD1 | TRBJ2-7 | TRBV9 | TGTGCCAGCAGCCCACGAGAAGGGGGCTCTACCTACTACGAGCAGTACTTC | CASSPREGGSTYYEQYF
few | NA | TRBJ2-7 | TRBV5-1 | TGCGCCAGCACTACGGGGAGTTCCTACGAGCAGTACTTC | CASTTGSSYEQYF
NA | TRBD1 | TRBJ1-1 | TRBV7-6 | TGTGCCAGCAGCTTACTACAGGGGCGGGACACTGAAGCTTTCTTT | CASSLLQGRDTEAFF
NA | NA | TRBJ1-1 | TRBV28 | TGTGCCAGCAGCTCTGTACCAGGGGATCGAGGCACTGAAGCTTTCTTT | CASSSVPGDRGTEAFF
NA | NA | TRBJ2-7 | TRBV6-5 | TGTGCCAGCAGTCGGGAGCAGGGTTACGAGCAGTACTTC | CASSREQGYEQYF
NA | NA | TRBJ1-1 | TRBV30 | TGTGCCTGGAGTGTACCCAGGGGTTGGACTGAAGCTTTCTTT | CAWSVPRGWTEAFF
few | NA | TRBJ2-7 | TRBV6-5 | TGTGCCAGCATTCCCTACGGTGGAGGGTCCTACGAGCAGTACTTC | CASIPYGGGSYEQYF
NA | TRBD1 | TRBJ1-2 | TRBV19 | TGTGCCAGTAGTATCCTGGGGGACAGCGGAGGGGGCTACACCTTC | CASSILGDSGGGYTF